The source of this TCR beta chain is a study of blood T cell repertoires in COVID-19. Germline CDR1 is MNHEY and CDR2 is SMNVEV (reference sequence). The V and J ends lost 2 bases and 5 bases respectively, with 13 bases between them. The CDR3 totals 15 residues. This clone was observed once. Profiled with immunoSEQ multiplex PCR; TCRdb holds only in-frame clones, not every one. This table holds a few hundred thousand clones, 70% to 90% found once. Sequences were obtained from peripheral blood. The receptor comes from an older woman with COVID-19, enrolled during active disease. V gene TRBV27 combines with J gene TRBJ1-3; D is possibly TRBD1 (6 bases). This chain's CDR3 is CASSLRGQGRNTIYF. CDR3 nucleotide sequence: TGTGCCAGCAGTTTACGGGGCCAGGGGAGAAACACCATATATTTT.